This TCR beta chain originates from a study of OX40 agonist ivuxolimab in advanced cancers. Background on the study: One patient with hepatocellular carcinoma and two with cutaneous melanoma, three in all, had partial responses. General study findings and limits: Also present in some nonresponders was a low level of normalized T-cell clonal expansion.

V was cut by 1 base and J by 2 bases, with 7 bases left in between. The length of the CDR3 is 14 residues. Germline V gene sequence: CDR1 SGHDT, CDR2 YYEEEE. The protocol was immunoSEQ multiplex PCR, while the TCRdb copy is restricted to in-frame clones and leaves out a portion. The table lists over 15,000 clones, approximately 78% of them singletons. As for this clone: The antigen remains undetermined.

This sample comprised CD4+ or CD8+ T cells sorted from blood, obtained in a trial of the OX40 agonist ivuxolimab. The sequence came from an adult with an advanced solid tumor such as melanoma, head and neck, liver or kidney cancer. The J gene is TRBJ2-4, the V gene TRBV5-6; D not resolved. CDR3 in DNA: TGTGCCAGCAGCTTGCCTGGGACCAAAAACATTCAGTACTTC. As protein: CASSLPGTKNIQYF.